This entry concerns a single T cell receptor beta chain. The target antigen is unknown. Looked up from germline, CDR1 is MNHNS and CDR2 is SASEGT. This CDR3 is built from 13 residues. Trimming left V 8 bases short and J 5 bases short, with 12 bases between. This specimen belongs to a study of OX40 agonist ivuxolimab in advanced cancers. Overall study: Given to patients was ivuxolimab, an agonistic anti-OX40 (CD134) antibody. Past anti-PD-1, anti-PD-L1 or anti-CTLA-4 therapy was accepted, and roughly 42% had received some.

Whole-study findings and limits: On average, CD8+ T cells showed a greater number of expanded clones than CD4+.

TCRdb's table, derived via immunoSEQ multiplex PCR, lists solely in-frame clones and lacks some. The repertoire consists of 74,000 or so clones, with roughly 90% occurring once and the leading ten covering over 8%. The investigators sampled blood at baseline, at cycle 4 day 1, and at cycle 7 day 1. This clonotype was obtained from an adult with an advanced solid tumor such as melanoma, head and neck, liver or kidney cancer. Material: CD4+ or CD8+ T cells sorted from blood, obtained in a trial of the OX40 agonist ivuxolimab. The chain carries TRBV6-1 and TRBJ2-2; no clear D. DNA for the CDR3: TGTGCCAGCCAAGAGACCTATACCGGGGAGCTGTTTTTT. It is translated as CASQETYTGELFF.